This T cell receptor (beta chain) was observed in a study of T cells after posttransplantation cyclophosphamide. The study's findings and limits: TRB clonality was highly associated with recipient CMV seropositivity and reactivation.

Sequencing was performed with immunoSEQ multiplex PCR; in TCRdb, only in-frame clones are kept and a portion is missing. The sample contains about 20,000 clones, approximately 69% of which appear only once. A remark on this clone: Antigen specificity is unknown.

Treatment was busulfan-fludarabine conditioning, a marrow graft, and cyclophosphamide on days +3 and +4. Germline CDR1 reads SGHDN; CDR2 reads FVKESK. This CDR3 is 14 amino acids long. J was trimmed by 6 bases and V by 6 bases; bases with no gene match: 5. This chain uses TRBV14 with TRBJ1-6, with 7 bases identical to TRBD1. The starting material was PBMCs, obtained after an allogeneic stem cell transplant with post-transplant cyclophosphamide. The TCR comes from a male patient aged 25 to 39 who received an allogeneic stem cell transplant from a related donor, was CMV-positive, and had acute GVHD only. Among the T cells, some may be from the graft donor. The CDR3 coding sequence is TGTGCCAGCAGATTTTCAGGGGGTAATTCACCCCTCCACTTT. Amino acids: CASRFSGGNSPLHF. The full variable domain, rest sourced from reference TRBV14 and TRBJ1-6, is EAGVTQFPSHSVIEKGQTVTLRCDPISGHDNLYWYRRVMGKEIKFLLHFVKESKQDESGMPNNRFLAERTGGTYSTLKVQPAELEDSGVYFCASRFSGGNSPLHFGNGTRLTVT.